The 4 T cell receptor beta chains below were found in one sample sequenced in a study of T cells in Graves' hyperthyroidism and ophthalmopathy. TCR beta CDR3 regions were amplified from RNA. In the first-round RT-PCR of the TCR CDR3, the HTBI primer set was used. TCRdb re-derived calls from the multiplex PCR reads in MiXCR, one entry per CDR3 protein. The data contain roughly 330,000 distinct CDR3 sequences, around 16% of them seen just once; the ten biggest clones take up 33%. The sequenced sample consisted of blood. All receptors derive from a man aged 25-40 years with Graves' hyperthyroidism.

Here the CDR3 reads CASSHIALAGPSKLFF. CDR3 nucleotide sequence: TGTGCCAGCAGCCACATCGCACTAGCGGGACCATCAAAGCTGTTTTTT. V usage is TRBV7-6 and J usage is TRBJ2-2; 10 positions match TRBD2. This CDR3 region has 16 residues. Germline values: CDR1 SGHVS, CDR2 FNYEAQ. The junction had 15 bases not matched to a gene; V was cut back by 5 bases and J by 12 bases.

The sample holds a few counts of this clonotype. This may be a read error: a much more frequent sequence differs by one nucleotide. The V and J genes are TRBV18 and TRBJ2-5, with D perhaps given as TRBD1 or TRBD2 (5 bases each). Germline V CDR1 and CDR2: KGHSH, LQKENI. The CDR3 runs to 13 residues. The CDR3 here is CASFGTGEETPYF. In DNA form, the CDR3 reads TGTGCCAGCTTCGGGACCGGGGAAGAGACCCCGTACTTC. The full variable domain, its missing parts supplied by reference TRBV18 and TRBJ2-5, is NAGVMQNPRHLVRRRGQEARLRCSPMKGHSHVYWYRQLPEEGLKFMVYLQKENIIDESGMPKERFSAEFPKEGPSILRIQQVVRGDSAAYFCASFGTGEETPYFGPGTRLLVL.

This clonotype was seen repeatedly, ten times or more. The V call is TRBV20-1, the J call TRBJ2-7, with D tentatively TRBD2 (6 bases). Between the trimmed V and J ends, which lost 1 base and 3 bases, there was a span of 13 bases. The CDR3 runs 14 residues. CDR1 and CDR2 (germline): DFQATT, SNEGSKA (reference sequence). DNA of the CDR3: TGCAGTGCTAGAGGGCTAGCGAGACACTACGAGCAGTACTTC. Its translation is CSARGLARHYEQYF.

At least ten counts were recorded for this clonotype. The V gene is TRBV28, the J gene TRBJ1-1; D is unclear. Germline CDR1 is MDHEN and CDR2 is SYDVKM. This CDR3 has 15 residues. Trimming took off 2 bases at V and 5 bases at J, with 15 bases between the two ends. The chain's CDR3 is CASSLPTGVRTEAFF. In DNA form, the CDR3 reads TGTGCCAGCAGTTTACCGACGGGCGTTCGGACTGAAGCTTTCTTT.